The clone carrying this TCR beta chain has a count of ten or more. Its specificity is not known. The data belong to a study of Graves' ophthalmopathy and Graves' hyperthyroidism. Study-level background: Samples of peripheral blood were obtained at initial diagnosis, prior to treatment of any kind. The study, taken as a whole, reports: Most thyroid clonotypes with frequency above 0.001 were detected in blood too. From stable hyperthyroidism, ophthalmopathy was separated by a 13-signature model with 85% to 90% sensitivity and roughly 84% specificity.

Moderate-to-severe activity, CAS at least 3, NOSPECS at least 4 and duration under 3 months characterized donors with ophthalmopathy. RNA transcripts were the template, and TCR beta CDR3 regions were amplified from them. HTBI primers were employed in first-round RT-PCR, then a second-round multiplex PCR followed. A single record per CDR3 protein comes from TCRdb applying MiXCR to the multiplex PCR reads. Counted here are approximately 640,000 distinct CDR3 sequences, over 40% occurring once; the ten biggest clones make up around 3%. The length of the CDR3 is 15 residues. The V gene end was trimmed by 5 bases and the J gene end by 6 bases; junction bases not matched to a gene: 6. Germline V CDR1 and CDR2: MNHEY, SVGAGI.

The chain combines TRBV6-5 with TRBJ1-5, with TRBD1 identical over 11 bases. The specimen sequenced was peripheral blood. This clonotype was obtained from an adult man with Graves' ophthalmopathy. CDR3 nucleotides: TGTGCCAGCAGTCCGGGACAGGGGGTGAGTCAGCCCCAGCATTTT. It yields the protein CASSPGQGVSQPQHF.